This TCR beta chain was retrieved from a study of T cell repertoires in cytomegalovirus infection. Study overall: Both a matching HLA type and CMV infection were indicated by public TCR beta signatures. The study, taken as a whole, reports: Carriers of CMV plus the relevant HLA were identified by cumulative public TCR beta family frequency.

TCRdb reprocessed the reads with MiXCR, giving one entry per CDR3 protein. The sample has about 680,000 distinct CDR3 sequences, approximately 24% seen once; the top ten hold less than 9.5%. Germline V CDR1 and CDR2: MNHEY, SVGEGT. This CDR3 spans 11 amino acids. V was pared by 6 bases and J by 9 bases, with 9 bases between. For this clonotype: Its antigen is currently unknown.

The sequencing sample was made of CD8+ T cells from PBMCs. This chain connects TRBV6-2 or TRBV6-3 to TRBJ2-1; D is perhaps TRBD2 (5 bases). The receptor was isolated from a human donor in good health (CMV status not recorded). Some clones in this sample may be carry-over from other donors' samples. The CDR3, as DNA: TGTGCCAGCAGGGTCGGGGTTGAGCAGTTCTTC. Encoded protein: CASRVGVEQFF.